These 13 T cell receptor beta chains originate from one sample sequenced in a study of OX40 agonist ivuxolimab in advanced cancers. To prepare the library, the immunoSEQ multiplex PCR assay was applied. The clones in this table, taken by TCRdb from immuneACCESS, are in-frame only. Not every clone is retained; where verified, under half of the shortfall comes from an unresolved V gene, and the cause of the rest is unknown. The table for this sample lists 45,000 to 55,000 clones; roughly 87% of them were counted only once. Of the sample, 11% to 15% falls within the top ten clones. The sample was CD4+ or CD8+ T cells sorted from blood, taken in a trial of the OX40 agonist ivuxolimab. The source is an adult with an advanced solid tumor such as melanoma, head and neck, liver or kidney cancer.

About this clone: One junction end does not reproduce the germline sequence, and a read error may be involved. This chain connects TRBV6-5 to TRBJ2-2; 10 bases fit TRBD1. Germline V gives CDR1 MNHEY, CDR2 SVGAGI. The CDR3 consists of 15 residues. The CDR3 loop is CASSYAGTGAGGLFF. The CDR3 bases are TGTGCCAGCAGTTACGCCGGGACAGGGGCCGGGGGGCTGTTTTTT.

J is TRBJ1-3 and V is TRBV5-1, with TRBD1 as a possible D gene (5 bases). CDR1 and CDR2 (germline): SGHRS, YFSETQ. This CDR3 comprises 15 residues. With 0 bases removed from V and 0 bases from J, the gap between germline ends came to 7 bases. CDR3 loop: CASSLGQSSGNTIYF. The CDR3 bases are TGCGCCAGCAGCTTGGGACAGAGCTCTGGAAACACCATATATTTT.

The rearrangement joins TRBV5-4 to TRBJ2-1; 9 bases match TRBD1. J lost 6 bases, V lost 3 bases, and 10 bases had no gene match. Germline CDR1 is SGHNT and CDR2 is YYREEE (reference sequence). The CDR3 has 16 amino acids. CDR3 sequence reads: CASSSTGTGMGNEQFF. The CDR3 DNA reads as TGTGCCAGCAGCTCCACCGGGACAGGGATGGGCAATGAGCAGTTCTTC. The entire variable domain, with the rest obtained from reference TRBV5-4 and TRBJ2-1, is as follows: ETGVTQSPTHLIKTRGQQVTLRCSSQSGHNTVSWYQQALGQGPQFIFQYYREEENGRGNFPPRFSGLQFPNYSSELNVNALELDDSALYLCASSSTGTGMGNEQFFGPGTRLTVL.

V gene TRBV5-5 combines with J gene TRBJ1-4; weak D call: TRBD1 (5 bases). Germline lookup yields CDR1 SGHKS and CDR2 YYEKEE (reference sequence). V lost 4 bases and J 7 bases, leaving 20 bases between the germline ends. CDR3 length: 16 amino acids. The CDR3: CASSRRGRGLSEKLFF. The CDR3, as DNA: TGTGCCAGCAGCCGACGAGGAAGGGGTCTAAGTGAAAAACTGTTTTTT.

V and J are TRBV21-1 and TRBJ2-1; the table assigns TRBD1, which was not confirmed against the DNA. TRBV21-1 is termed a pseudogene. This CDR3 region has 19 residues. DNA for the CDR3: TGTGCCAGCAGCCTAACCCCCATGGGGCCCATCCCCACTTACAATGAGCAGTTCTTC. Protein sequence: CASSLTPMGPIPTYNEQFF.

The genes are TRBV6-1 and TRBJ2-5; TRBD1 is a possible D gene (6 bases). There are 14 residues in the CDR3. V was pared by 7 bases and J by 1 base, with 13 bases between. Germline V gives CDR1 MNHNS, CDR2 SASEGT. CDR3 residues: CASTPQGGQETQYF. The CDR3 bases are TGTGCCAGCACCCCCCAAGGGGGCCAAGAGACCCAGTACTTC.

V gene TRBV28 combines with J gene TRBJ2-1, with 9 nucleotides matching TRBD2. The CDR3 runs to 16 residues. J was trimmed by 7 bases and V by 2 bases; bases with no gene match: 9. In germline, CDR1 is MDHEN, CDR2 SYDVKM. CDR3 DNA: TGTGCCAGCAGTTTAGGGATTGGGCTAGCGGGAAATGAGCAGTTCTTC. It specifies CASSLGIGLAGNEQFF.

Remarks on this clone: The germline gene is not matched at one end of the junction; a read error may be the cause. The V call is TRBV7-7, the J call TRBJ2-5; a possible D gene is TRBD2 (7 bases). The V gene's germline CDR1 is SSHAT and CDR2 FNYEAQ (reference sequence). CDR3 length equals 14 residues. The CDR3, as DNA: TGTGCTAGCAGCGTGGGGGCGGGAGTAGAGACCCAGTACTTC. As protein: CASSVGAGVETQYF.

To note about this clone: The germline gene is not matched at one end of the junction; a read error may be the cause. J is TRBJ2-5 and V is TRBV7-7, with 8 bases identical to TRBD2. The CDR3 has 15 residues. Germline V gene data show CDR1 as SSHAT and CDR2 as FNYEAQ (reference sequence). The CDR3 sequence: CASSLAGLAIETQYF. The CDR3 DNA is TGTGCTAGCAGCTTAGCAGGACTAGCTATAGAGACCCAGTACTTC.

The chain couples TRBV7-8 to TRBJ2-5; D is unclear. Germline CDR1 is SGHVS and CDR2 is FQNEAQ. The V and J ends lost 1 base and 0 bases respectively, with 12 bases between them. This CDR3 is built from 16 residues. The CDR3 region has the DNA TGTGCCAGCAGCTTAGTGGACCTAGTAAACCAAGAGACCCAGTACTTC. Translated: CASSLVDLVNQETQYF.

This clone was seen more than once but under ten times. The gene calls are TRBV18 and TRBJ2-7, with D hard to call. V lost 2 bases and J 4 bases, leaving 3 bases between the germline ends. CDR3 length: 11 amino acids. CDR1 and CDR2 (germline): KGHSH, LQKENI. Written as DNA, the CDR3 is TGTGCCAGCTCACCAGGGTACGAGCAGTACTTC. The encoded protein is CASSPGYEQYF.

V and J are TRBV5-4 and TRBJ1-4, with 9 positions matching TRBD1. The V and J ends lost 4 bases and 2 bases, in that order; junction bases with no gene match: 12. Germline V gene data show CDR1 as SGHNT and CDR2 as YYREEE (reference sequence). This CDR3 region has 18 residues. CDR3 residues: CASSRFGTGRSTNEKLFF. The CDR3 nucleotides are TGTGCCAGCAGCCGATTTGGGACAGGGCGGTCCACTAATGAAAAACTGTTTTTT.

The rearrangement uses TRBV6-6 and TRBJ2-1; D is unclear. Germline CDR1 reads MNHNY; CDR2 reads SVGAGI (reference sequence). V was clipped by 8 bases and J by 3 bases, with 5 bases between them. This CDR3 spans 11 amino acids. The CDR3: CASDDYNEQFF. Written as DNA, the CDR3 is TGTGCCAGCGACGACTACAATGAGCAGTTCTTC.